A single sample gave rise to the 8 T cell receptor beta chains below, sequenced in a study of PD-1 blockade in classical Hodgkin lymphoma. The patients all showed relapse after autologous stem cell transplantation, while their brentuximab vedotin exposure varied. Some clones are missing from TCRdb's copy, which holds only in-frame ones; the method was immunoSEQ multiplex PCR. The table shows tens of thousands of clones, with around 81% occurring only once. Sequencing was performed on peripheral blood mononuclear cells (PBMCs), taken before the second cycle of nivolumab. Receptor source: a human donor with classical Hodgkin lymphoma.

The chain carries TRBV4-3 and TRBJ2-7, with D hard to call. Looked up from germline, CDR1 is LGHNA and CDR2 is YSLEER. Trimming stripped 0 bases from V and 6 bases from J, with 9 bases between. This CDR3 is 13 amino acids long. The CDR3 bases are TGCGCCAGCAGCCAAGACCTCAGCCGCGAGCAGTACTTC. It is translated as CASSQDLSREQYF.

The chain carries TRBV7-2 and TRBJ1-3; 7 nucleotides agree with TRBD1. V was pared by 4 bases and J by 2 bases, with 8 bases of the junction left unmatched. This CDR3 spans 16 amino acids. Germline lookup yields CDR1 SGHTA and CDR2 FQGNSA. The CDR3 spells CASSSYGTEAGNTIYF. CDR3 bases: TGTGCCAGCAGCTCCTACGGGACAGAAGCTGGAAACACCATATATTTT.

The count of this clone is one. J is TRBJ2-5 and V is TRBV5-1, with 8 bases identical to TRBD2. The length of the CDR3 is 15 residues. From germline, CDR1 is SGHRS and CDR2 YFSETQ. Trimming removed 2 bases from V and 8 bases from J; junction bases left unmatched: 11. The CDR3 is CASSFSGGGPRTQYF. The DNA of the CDR3 is TGCGCCAGCAGCTTTTCCGGGGGGGGCCCGAGAACCCAGTACTTC.

This chain's CDR3 is CASSSTGTNYGYTF. Written as DNA, the CDR3 is TGTGCCAGCAGCTCGACAGGAACCAACTATGGCTACACCTTC. The chain employs TRBV7-9 and TRBJ1-2; maybe TRBD1 (6 bases). CDR1 is SEHNR and CDR2 is FQNEAQ in the germline V gene (reference sequence). The CDR3 length is 14 residues. Trimming removed 4 bases at V and 2 bases at J, with 11 bases between. Drawing the rest from reference TRBV7-9 and TRBJ1-2, the complete variable domain is DTGVSQNPRHKITKRGQNVTFRCDPISEHNRLYWYRQTLGQGPEFLTYFQNEAQLEKSRLLSDRFSAERPKGSFSTLEIQRTEQGDSAMYLCASSSTGTNYGYTFGSGTRLTVV.

The CDR3 region has the DNA TGTGCCAGCAGCTTATGGCGCACAGATACGCAGTATTTT. This sequence encodes CASSLWRTDTQYF. The chain carries TRBV7-3 and TRBJ2-3; the D is unclear. V lost 2 bases and J 1 base, leaving 4 bases between the germline ends. The germline V gene has CDR1 SGHTA and CDR2 FQGTGA. CDR3 size: 13 residues.

The rearrangement uses TRBV7-2 and TRBJ2-1; 8 nucleotides align to TRBD2. CDR3 length: 18 residues. Germline trimming cut 2 bases from V and 6 bases from J; bases unmatched to any gene: 15. The germline V gene has CDR1 SGHTA and CDR2 FQGNSA. The CDR3 nucleotides are TGTGCCAGCAGCTTAAGAGAACGGGGGGGCCTTAGACCCAATGAGCAGTTCTTC. Its protein is CASSLRERGGLRPNEQFF.

The genes are TRBV23-1 and TRBJ2-5; D call uncertain. TRBV23-1 is annotated as an ORF whose role is uncertain. The CDR3 runs to 17 residues. V lost 3 bases, J lost 1 base, and 18 bases lay in between. This CDR3 is CASSHRDWVDPQETQYF. CDR3 bases: TGCGCCAGCAGTCACCGCGATTGGGTGGACCCCCAAGAGACCCAGTACTTC.

The chain links TRBV29-1 to TRBJ2-3, with D perhaps matching TRBD2 (6 bases). The germline gives CDR1 SQVTM, CDR2 ANQGSEA. V was clipped by 7 bases and J by 7 bases, with 18 bases between them. The CDR3 covers 13 residues. The CDR3 loop reads CSGRPGLYYTQYF. CDR3 nucleotide sequence: TGCAGCGGACGTCCGGGACTCTACTATACGCAGTATTTT.